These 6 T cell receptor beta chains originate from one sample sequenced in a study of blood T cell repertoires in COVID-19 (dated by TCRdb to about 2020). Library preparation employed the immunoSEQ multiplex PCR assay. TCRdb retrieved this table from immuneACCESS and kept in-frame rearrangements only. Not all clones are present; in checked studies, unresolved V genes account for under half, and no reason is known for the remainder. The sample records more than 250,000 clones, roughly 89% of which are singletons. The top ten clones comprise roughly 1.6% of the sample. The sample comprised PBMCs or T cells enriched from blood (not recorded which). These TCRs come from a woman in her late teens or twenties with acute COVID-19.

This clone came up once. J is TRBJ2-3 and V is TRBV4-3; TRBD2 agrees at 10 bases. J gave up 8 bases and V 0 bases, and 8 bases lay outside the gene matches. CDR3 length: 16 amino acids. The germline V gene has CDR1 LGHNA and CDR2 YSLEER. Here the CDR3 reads CASSQDTLAGDFTQYF. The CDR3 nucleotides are TGCGCCAGCAGCCAAGATACGCTAGCGGGAGATTTTACGCAGTATTTT.

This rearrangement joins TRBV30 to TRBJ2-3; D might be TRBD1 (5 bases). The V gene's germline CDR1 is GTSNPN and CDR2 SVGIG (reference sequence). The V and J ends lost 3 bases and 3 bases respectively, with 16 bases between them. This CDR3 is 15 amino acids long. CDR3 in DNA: TGTGCCTGGAGGTCCACTGGGGCAGGGACAGATACGCAGTATTTT. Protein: CAWRSTGAGTDTQYF.

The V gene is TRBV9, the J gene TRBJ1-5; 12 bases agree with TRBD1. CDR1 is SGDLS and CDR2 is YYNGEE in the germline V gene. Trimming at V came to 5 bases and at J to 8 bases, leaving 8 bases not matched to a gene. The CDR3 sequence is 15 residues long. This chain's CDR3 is CASSVGQGAIEPQHF. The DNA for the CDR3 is TGTGCCAGCAGTGTGGGACAGGGGGCGATTGAGCCCCAGCATTTT.

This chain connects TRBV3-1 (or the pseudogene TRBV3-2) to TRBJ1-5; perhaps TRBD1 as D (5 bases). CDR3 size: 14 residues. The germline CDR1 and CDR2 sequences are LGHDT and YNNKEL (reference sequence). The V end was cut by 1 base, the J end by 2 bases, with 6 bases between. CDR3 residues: CASSQGQRNQPQHF. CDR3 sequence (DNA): TGTGCCAGCAGCCAAGGACAGCGCAATCAGCCCCAGCATTTT.

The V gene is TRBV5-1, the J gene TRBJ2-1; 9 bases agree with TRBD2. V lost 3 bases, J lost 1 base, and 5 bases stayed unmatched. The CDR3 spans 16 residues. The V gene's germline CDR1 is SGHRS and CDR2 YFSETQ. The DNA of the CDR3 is TGCGCCAGCAGCTCGGAAGCGGGAGGATCCTACAATGAGCAGTTCTTC. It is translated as CASSSEAGGSYNEQFF.

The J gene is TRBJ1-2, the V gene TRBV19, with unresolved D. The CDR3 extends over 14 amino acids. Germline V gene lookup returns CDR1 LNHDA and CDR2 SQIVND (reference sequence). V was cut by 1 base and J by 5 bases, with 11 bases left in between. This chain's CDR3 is CASSIGTGVYGYTF. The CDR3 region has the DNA TGTGCCAGTAGTATAGGAACCGGGGTATATGGCTACACCTTC.